Given below is one TCR beta chain in context. This record comes from a study of blood T cell repertoires in COVID-19. Whole-study context: The United States, Italy and Spain supplied acute and convalescent COVID-19 samples. PBMCs, B-cell-depleted T cells, or T cells provided the cDNA or gDNA that made up the material.

Patients in Seattle were enrolled during active infection, then followed longitudinally. TCRdb keeps only in-frame clones here, not all; method: immunoSEQ multiplex PCR. The sample yields about 170,000 clones, approximately 87% seen once. The CDR3 is 16 residues long. The germline CDR1 and CDR2 sequences are SGHVS and FNYEAQ. The junction had 6 bases not matched to a gene; V was cut back by 1 base and J by 11 bases. The V gene is TRBV7-6, the J gene TRBJ2-1; 15 bases agree with TRBD2. The receptor's source is a woman aged 55-75 years with COVID-19, enrolled during active disease. Specimen: peripheral blood. For the CDR3, the DNA is TGTGCCAGCAGCTTAGGTCTTGGACTAGCGGGAGGGAAGCAGTTCTTC. This sequence encodes CASSLGLGLAGGKQFF.